What follows describes a single TCR beta chain. The data belong to a study of T cell responses to AZD1222 COVID-19 vaccine. The data were produced by immunoSEQ multiplex PCR, yet TCRdb's version contains in-frame clones alone and is incomplete. The sample includes around 110,000 clones, about 90% of them seen just once. Pooling of second doses given at about 4 or about 12 weeks was done. This CDR3 comprises 13 residues. The V gene lost 1 base and the J gene lost 7 bases, with 10 bases spanning the gap. CDR1 SGHTA and CDR2 FQGTGA come from the germline V gene. The TCR sequence derives from an adult who received the AZD1222 COVID-19 vaccine. The chain recombines TRBV7-3 with TRBJ1-1; D not certain. The material sequenced was peripheral blood, taken 28 days after the second AZD1222 dose. The CDR3 nucleotides read TGTGCCAGCAGCTTAAACGGGCGGAGTGAAGCTTTCTTT. It translates to CASSLNGRSEAFF. Variable domain in full (rest from reference TRBV7-3 and TRBJ1-1): GAGVSQTPSNKVTEKGKYVELRCDPISGHTALYWYRQSLGQGPEFLIYFQGTGAADDSGLPNDRFFAVRPEGSVSTLKIQRTERGDSAVYLCASSLNGRSEAFFGQGTRLTVV.